This passage covers 12 T cell receptor beta chains from one sample sequenced in a study of cytomegalovirus exposure and HLA in healthy donors. Assay: immunoSEQ multiplex PCR; the TCRdb copy retains only in-frame clones and omits some. Of about 130,000 clones listed, 89% are singletons. The sample consisted of PBMCs. The receptors stem from a woman between 18 and 30 years old in good health and CMV-seropositive.

The chain links TRBV10-3 to TRBJ1-2; possibly TRBD1 for D (6 bases). The ends were cut back, 9 bases at V and 6 bases at J, with 17 bases in the middle. Germline V gene data show CDR1 as ENHRY and CDR2 as SYGVKD. This CDR3 comprises 13 residues. The CDR3 is CAIWDIPDNGYTF. The CDR3 DNA sequence: TGTGCCATATGGGACATCCCAGACAATGGCTACACCTTC.

The chain uses TRBV6-5 and TRBJ2-1; 15 nucleotides agree with TRBD2. Germline V lookup: CDR1 MNHEY, CDR2 SVGAGI. V lost 5 bases to trimming and J lost 7 bases; unmatched junction nucleotides: 3. The CDR3 covers 15 residues. As DNA, the CDR3 is TGTGCCAGCAGTGGACTAGCGGGGGGGATGAATGAGCAGTTCTTC. It codes for CASSGLAGGMNEQFF.

The rearrangement joins TRBV5-4 to TRBJ1-1; no firm D call. This CDR3 is 13 amino acids long. Per the germline V gene, CDR1 is SGHNT and CDR2 is YYREEE (reference sequence). Trimming took 3 bases from V and 2 from J, leaving 8 bases between them. CDR3 in DNA: TGTGCCAGCAGCTCGGCTAGAAACACTGAAGCTTTCTTT. The encoded protein is CASSSARNTEAFF. Full variable domain (missing parts from reference TRBV5-4 and TRBJ1-1): ETGVTQSPTHLIKTRGQQVTLRCSSQSGHNTVSWYQQALGQGPQFIFQYYREEENGRGNFPPRFSGLQFPNYSSELNVNALELDDSALYLCASSSARNTEAFFGQGTRLTVV.

This rearrangement joins TRBV5-6 to TRBJ2-4; 12 nucleotides match TRBD2. CDR1 and CDR2 (germline): SGHDT, YYEEEE. Unmatched junction bases numbered 8, after V lost 5 bases and J lost 8 bases. This CDR3 is built from 15 residues. The CDR3 DNA follows: TGTGCCAGCAGGGACGGACTAGCGGGGTCGTACATTCAGTACTTC. Encoded protein: CASRDGLAGSYIQYF.

This chain links TRBV14 with TRBJ2-1, with 10 positions matching TRBD1. This CDR3 is 15 amino acids long. Trimming took 5 bases from V and 3 from J; bases not matched to a gene: 4. Germline V CDR1 and CDR2: SGHDN, FVKESK. The CDR3 nucleotides are TGTGCCAGCAGCACCGGGACAGGGGTCTACAATGAGCAGTTCTTC. Its protein is CASSTGTGVYNEQFF.

The genes are TRBV5-4 and TRBJ2-3; D may be TRBD2 (7 bases). The CDR3 consists of 15 residues. V was cut by 0 bases and J by 1 base, with 9 bases left in between. The germline V gene has CDR1 SGHNT and CDR2 YYREEE (reference sequence). The CDR3 spells CASSLAGGRTDTQYF. In nucleotides, the CDR3 is TGTGCCAGCAGCTTGGCGGGGGGCCGCACAGATACGCAGTATTTT. The whole variable domain, filled in from reference TRBV5-4 and TRBJ2-3, reads ETGVTQSPTHLIKTRGQQVTLRCSSQSGHNTVSWYQQALGQGPQFIFQYYREEENGRGNFPPRFSGLQFPNYSSELNVNALELDDSALYLCASSLAGGRTDTQYFGPGTRLTVL.

V gene TRBV6-5 combines with J gene TRBJ1-2, with 9 bases fitting TRBD1. J lost 3 bases, V lost 5 bases, and 4 bases had no gene match. CDR1 and CDR2 (germline): MNHEY, SVGAGI. The length of the CDR3 is 14 residues. CDR3 in DNA: TGTGCCAGCAGTGAAGACAGGGGGTACTATGGCTACACCTTC. Translating gives CASSEDRGYYGYTF.

The CDR3 coding sequence is TGTGCCAGCAAGGTCGATGCGGGGGCCTACAATGAGCAGTTCTTC. It translates to CASKVDAGAYNEQFF. This chain joins TRBV7-2 and TRBJ2-1; TRBD2 agrees at 7 bases. V was pared by 7 bases and J by 2 bases, with 8 bases of the junction left unmatched. The CDR3 runs to 15 residues. Germline V lookup: CDR1 SGHTA, CDR2 FQGNSA.

The chain joins TRBV11-2 to TRBJ1-2; 8 nucleotides agree with TRBD1. V lost 3 bases and J lost 8; bases outside the gene matches: 11. The CDR3 runs 15 residues. Germline assignment: CDR1 SGHAT and CDR2 FQNNGV. The CDR3 region is CASSFQGAPLKGYTF. CDR3 nucleotides: TGTGCCAGCAGCTTTCAGGGGGCGCCGCTTAAGGGCTACACCTTC. Supplemented by reference TRBV11-2 and TRBJ1-2, the full variable domain reads EAGVAQSPRYKIIEKRQSVAFWCNPISGHATLYWYQQILGQGPKLLIQFQNNGVVDDSQLPKDRFSAERLKGVDSTLKIQPAKLEDSAVYLCASSFQGAPLKGYTFGSGTRLTVV.

The rearrangement joins TRBV4-2 to TRBJ1-4, with a weak D call TRBD1 (5 bases). V was clipped by 4 bases and J by 8 bases, with 20 bases between them. The germline gives CDR1 LGHNA, CDR2 YNFKEQ. The length of the CDR3 is 16 residues. CDR3 in amino acids: CASSPSSFREEEKLFF. Written as DNA, the CDR3 is TGTGCCAGCAGCCCCTCGTCTTTCAGGGAGGAGGAAAAACTGTTTTTT.

The chain couples TRBV15 to TRBJ2-1; D is perhaps TRBD2 (5 bases). The CDR3 runs 14 residues. The V and J ends lost 3 bases and 6 bases respectively, with 12 bases between them. Germline V gene data show CDR1 as LNHNV and CDR2 as YYDKDF (reference sequence). The DNA of the CDR3 is TGTGCCACCAGCAGGGAGGCCAGGTTCAATGAGCAGTTCTTC. Its translation is CATSREARFNEQFF.

The chain links TRBV15 to TRBJ2-7, with D possibly TRBD2 on 6 matching bases. Trimming took 3 bases from V and 4 from J, leaving 19 bases between them. The CDR3 has 16 amino acids. Germline V gene data show CDR1 as LNHNV and CDR2 as YYDKDF (reference sequence). The CDR3 DNA reads TGTGCCACCAGCAGCTCGCCGGGAGACCTTCAATACGAGCAGTACTTC. Translated, it gives CATSSSPGDLQYEQYF.